The 9 T cell receptor beta chains presented below share a single source sample, sequenced in a study of shared clonotypes between healthy human individuals. The assay was immunoSEQ multiplex PCR, and TCRdb's table has in-frame clones only and misses some. The table shows a few million clones, with less than 95% occurring only once. Sequenced: naive CD4+ T cells from PBMCs. Regarding subset: CD45RA+ positively selected. The receptors were sampled from a man between 18 and 35 years old in good health. Some clones in this sample may be carry-over from other donors' samples.

This sequence joins TRBV9 and TRBJ1-5, with 7 bases fitting TRBD1. V shed 5 bases and J 2 bases; nucleotides not matched to a gene: 7. The CDR3 extends over 15 amino acids. Germline assignment: CDR1 SGDLS and CDR2 YYNGEE. CDR3 bases: TGTGCCAGCAGTACGACCGGGACAGGCAATCAGCCCCAGCATTTT. Residues: CASSTTGTGNQPQHF.

The chain joins TRBV7-3 to TRBJ1-1; no reliable D call. The ends were cut back, 5 bases at V and 2 bases at J, with 12 bases in the middle. The CDR3 contains 14 residues. Germline lookup yields CDR1 SGHTA and CDR2 FQGTGA. CDR3 DNA sequence: TGTGCCAGCAGCAGTTTGGGAACCAACACTGAAGCTTTCTTT. This sequence encodes CASSSLGTNTEAFF.

V gene TRBV7-2 combines with J gene TRBJ2-1; TRBD2 matches at 11 bases. The CDR3 has 17 amino acids. V trimming: 5 bases; J trimming: 0 bases; junction bases outside the gene matches: 6. CDR1 is SGHTA and CDR2 is FQGNSA in the germline V gene. This chain's CDR3 is CASSNSGRASSYNEQFF. The CDR3 DNA sequence: TGTGCCAGCAGCAATAGCGGGAGGGCCTCCTCCTACAATGAGCAGTTCTTC. The full variable domain, its missing parts supplied by reference TRBV7-2 and TRBJ2-1, is GAGVSQSPSNKVTEKGKDVELRCDPISGHTALYWYRQSLGQGLEFLIYFQGNSAPDKSGLPSDRFSAERTGGSVSTLTIQRTQQEDSAVYLCASSNSGRASSYNEQFFGPGTRLTVL.

V and J are TRBV27 and TRBJ1-4; TRBD1 matches 10 bases. Germline lookup yields CDR1 MNHEY and CDR2 SMNVEV (reference sequence). CDR3 length: 16 amino acids. V lost 8 bases, J lost 6 bases, and 12 bases stayed unmatched. CDR3 nucleotide sequence: TGTGCCAGCTTATTGACCGGGGACAGGGGTTATGAAAAACTGTTTTTT. Translated, it gives CASLLTGDRGYEKLFF.

This chain links TRBV7-9 with TRBJ2-3; perhaps TRBD2 as D (5 bases). This CDR3 spans 16 amino acids. Looked up from germline, CDR1 is SEHNR and CDR2 is FQNEAQ (reference sequence). V shed 1 base and J shed 7 bases, with 18 bases lying between them. The CDR3 bases are TGTGCCAGCAGCTTAGGTGAAAGACTATTGCTGAATACGCAGTATTTT. Its protein is CASSLGERLLLNTQYF.

This clone has just one count. The CDR3 here is CASRAGLAGFTDTQYF. In DNA form, the CDR3 reads TGTGCCAGTAGAGCAGGGCTAGCGGGGTTCACAGATACGCAGTATTTT. V gene TRBV19 combines with J gene TRBJ2-3; TRBD2 matches at 9 bases. Germline assignment: CDR1 LNHDA and CDR2 SQIVND (reference sequence). The junction had 9 bases not matched to a gene; V was cut back by 6 bases and J by 2 bases. The CDR3 contains 16 residues. Variable domain in full (rest from reference TRBV19 and TRBJ2-3): DGGITQSPKYLFRKEGQNVTLSCEQNLNHDAMYWYRQDPGQGLRLIYYSQIVNDFQKGDIAEGYSVSREKKESFPLTVTSAQKNPTAFYLCASRAGLAGFTDTQYFGPGTRLTVL.

The chain uses TRBV29-1 and TRBJ2-4; D not resolved. Germline CDR1 reads SQVTM; CDR2 reads ANQGSEA. The CDR3 runs 14 residues. Trimming took off 4 bases at V and 2 bases at J, with 12 bases between the two ends. The CDR3 is CSVGGILSKNIQYF. The CDR3 coding sequence is TGCAGCGTTGGGGGAATTTTGTCCAAAAACATTCAGTACTTC.

J is TRBJ1-1 and V is TRBV9; D gene unclear. This CDR3 region has 12 residues. V dropped 4 bases and J dropped 7 bases, with 11 bases sitting between them. Looked up from germline, CDR1 is SGDLS and CDR2 is YYNGEE. CDR3 sequence reads: CASSYSGSEAFF. The CDR3 bases are TGTGCCAGCAGCTACAGCGGGAGTGAAGCTTTCTTT.

The rearrangement joins TRBV30 to TRBJ2-7; 8 positions match TRBD1. Germline V lookup: CDR1 GTSNPN, CDR2 SVGIG (reference sequence). The CDR3 contains 14 residues. V trimming: 2 bases; J trimming: 4 bases; junction bases outside the gene matches: 7. The CDR3 is CAWSLLDRGYEQYF. CDR3 DNA: TGTGCCTGGAGTCTCCTTGACAGGGGTTACGAGCAGTACTTC.